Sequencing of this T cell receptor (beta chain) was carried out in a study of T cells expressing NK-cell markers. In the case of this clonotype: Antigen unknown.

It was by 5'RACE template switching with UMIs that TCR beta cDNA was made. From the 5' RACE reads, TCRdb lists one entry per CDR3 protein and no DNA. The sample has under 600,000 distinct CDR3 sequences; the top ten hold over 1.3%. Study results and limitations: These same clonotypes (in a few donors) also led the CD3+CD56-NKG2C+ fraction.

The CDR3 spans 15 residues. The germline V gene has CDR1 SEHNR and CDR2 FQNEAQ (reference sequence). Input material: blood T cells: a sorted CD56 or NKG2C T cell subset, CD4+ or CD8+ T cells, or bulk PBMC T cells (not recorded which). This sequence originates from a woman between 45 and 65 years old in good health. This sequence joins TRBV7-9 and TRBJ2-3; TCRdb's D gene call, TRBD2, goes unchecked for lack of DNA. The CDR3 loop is CASKQLAGVADTQYF.